These T cell receptor beta chains were read from a single sample in a study of T cell changes during pregnancy in multiple sclerosis. The method was immunoSEQ multiplex PCR; TCRdb's version includes in-frame clones alone and lacks a portion of them. The sample lists 40,000 or so clones, roughly 90% occurring once. The sequencing here drew on CD4+ T cells from peripheral blood mononuclear cells, taken in the third trimester of pregnancy. The origin of the receptors is a female donor with multiple sclerosis, enrolled in a pregnancy study. CDR3s include the opening cysteine and the closing phenylalanine or tryptophan. The order of the fields is clone size, V gene, D gene, J gene, CDR3 protein, CDR3 DNA. The D gene is left open where the match is weak. Clone sizes are given selectively: once, few, many, or a class where the clone is expanded.

size: once; V: TRBV27; D: TRBD1; J: TRBJ2-5; CDR3: CASSPLDRWQETQYF; DNA: TGTGCCAGCAGTCCCTTGGACAGGTGGCAAGAGACCCAGTACTTC
size: -; V: TRBV6-1; D: TRBD2; J: TRBJ2-7; CDR3: CASRASGRAYEQYF; DNA: TGTGCCAGCAGAGCTAGCGGGAGGGCCTACGAGCAGTACTTC
size: -; V: TRBV6-6; D: TRBD2; J: TRBJ2-1; CDR3: CASSDSGLPYNEQFF; DNA: TGTGCCAGCAGTGACTCGGGACTACCCTACAATGAGCAGTTCTTC
size: -; V: TRBV9; D: -; J: TRBJ2-7; CDR3: CASSPQGYHEQYF; DNA: TGTGCCAGCAGCCCCCAGGGGTATCACGAGCAGTACTTC
size: -; V: TRBV18; D: TRBD1; J: TRBJ2-3; CDR3: CASSPRTGETDTQYF; DNA: TGTGCCAGCTCACCGAGGACAGGGGAGACAGATACGCAGTATTTT
size: -; V: TRBV6-5; D: TRBD1; J: TRBJ2-1; CDR3: CASSSDRGQYNEQFF; DNA: TGTGCCAGCAGTAGTGACAGGGGGCAATACAATGAGCAGTTCTTC
size: -; V: TRBV29-1; D: TRBD2; J: TRBJ2-3; CDR3: CSVVGTSGKWAQYF; DNA: TGCAGCGTTGTCGGGACTAGCGGGAAATGGGCGCAGTATTTT
size: -; V: TRBV20-1; D: -; J: TRBJ1-3; CDR3: CSASFRNTIYF; DNA: TGCAGTGCTAGTTTTAGAAACACCATATATTTT
size: -; V: TRBV19; D: TRBD1; J: TRBJ1-1; CDR3: CASSIGQGTQSSEAFF; DNA: TGTGCCAGTAGTATAGGACAGGGGACACAATCCTCTGAAGCTTTCTTT
size: few; V: TRBV18; D: TRBD1; J: TRBJ1-2; CDR3: CASSPPGSGVNRDRDGYTF; DNA: TGTGCCAGCTCACCACCAGGTTCAGGCGTAAACCGGGACAGGGACGGCTACACCTTC
size: -; V: TRBV9; D: -; J: TRBJ1-3; CDR3: CASSVAGSTIYF; DNA: TGTGCCAGCAGCGTAGCTGGCAGCACCATATATTTT
size: -; V: TRBV25-1; D: -; J: TRBJ1-1; CDR3: CASRGPGQENTEAFF; DNA: TGTGCCAGCAGGGGACCGGGACAAGAGAACACTGAAGCTTTCTTT
size: few; V: TRBV12-5; D: -; J: TRBJ1-2; CDR3: CASGFSGDSGYTF; DNA: TGTGCTAGTGGTTTCAGCGGGGATTCGGGCTACACCTTC
size: -; V: TRBV9; D: TRBD1; J: TRBJ1-5; CDR3: CASSPGTGYQPQHF; DNA: TGTGCCAGCAGCCCTGGGACAGGGTATCAGCCCCAGCATTTT
size: -; V: TRBV30; D: -; J: TRBJ1-2; CDR3: CAWSVEGVGYGYTF; DNA: TGTGCCTGGAGTGTTGAGGGTGTTGGCTATGGCTACACCTTC